Listed below are T cell receptor beta chains from one sample, sequenced in a study of cytomegalovirus exposure and HLA in healthy donors. Clones were sequenced by immunoSEQ multiplex PCR, and TCRdb holds only the in-frame ones, with some missing. This table holds over 35,000 clones. The specimen sequenced was PBMCs. The receptors originated from a woman aged 25 to 39 in good health and CMV-seronegative. Each CDR3 is given with its conserved first and last residue. The D gene is left open where the match is weak.

>TRBJ1-1|-|TRBV4-1
TGCGCCAGCAGCCAAGATCGGAGCGAAGCTTTCTTT
CASSQDRSEAFF
>TRBJ2-7|TRBD2|TRBV15
TGTGCCACCAGCAGAGCCCTCGGGAGGCAGGTGAGGTACGAGCAGTACTTC
CATSRALGRQVRYEQYF
>TRBJ1-1|-|TRBV5-1
TGCGCCAGCAGCTTGGCCGTGGGAGGGATTGGTGAAGCTTTCTTT
CASSLAVGGIGEAFF
>TRBJ2-4|TRBD2|TRBV4-2
TGTGCCAGCAGCCCTTGGGCTAGCGGGGACCTCAAAAACATTCAGTACTTC
CASSPWASGDLKNIQYF
>TRBJ2-1|TRBD2|TRBV7-2
TGTGCCAGCAGCTTAGCAGCGGGATTAAGGAATGAGCAGTTCTTC
CASSLAAGLRNEQFF
>TRBJ2-1|TRBD2|TRBV7-2
TGTGCCAGCAGCCTCCGAGTTAAATCTAGCGGGAGGGGCAATGAGCAGTTCTTC
CASSLRVKSSGRGNEQFF
>TRBJ2-3|-|TRBV7-9
TGTGCCAGCAGCTCCCTGACACCTAAGCGGAGCCGACTAGATACGCAGTATTTT
CASSSLTPKRSRLDTQYF
>TRBJ2-1|-|TRBV18
TGTGCCAGCCTCCTCCAGGGGCTCGCGCATGAGCAGTTCTTC
CASLLQGLAHEQFF
>TRBJ1-5|-|TRBV4-1
TGCGCCAGCAGCCAAGGGGGGGTAGGCAATCAGCCCCAGCATTTT
CASSQGGVGNQPQHF
>TRBJ1-3|TRBD1|TRBV29-1
TGCAGCGTTGAAGTGTGGGACAGGGAAACTGGAAACACCATATATTTT
CSVEVWDRETGNTIYF
>TRBJ1-3|TRBD1|TRBV7-2
TGTGCCAGCAGCCGTTTAGGACAGGGGACGGGAGGAAACACCATATATTTT
CASSRLGQGTGGNTIYF
>TRBJ2-7|-|TRBV29-1
TGCAGCGCAGTCAACAGGAACTACGAGCAGTACTTC
CSAVNRNYEQYF
>TRBJ2-4|TRBD1|TRBV4-2
TGTGCCAGCAGCCAACACAGGGGGCGGGTCGTAGCCAAAAACATTCAGTACTTC
CASSQHRGRVVAKNIQYF
>TRBJ2-7|TRBD2|TRBV30
TGTGCCTGGAGTGTAGGGGCGGGAGGCCCTTCCTACGAGCAGTACTTC
CAWSVGAGGPSYEQYF